These 27 T cell receptor beta chains originate from one sample sequenced in a study of T cell repertoires in cytomegalovirus infection (dated by TCRdb to between 2018 and 2021). Data came from an Illumina HiSeq 1500. TCRdb's own reprocessing of the public reads used fastp at Q25 and MiXCR and kept productive beta chains. When rows share a CDR3 protein, they turn into one entry using the most common DNA and genes. This sample is represented by a few hundred thousand distinct CDR3 sequences; 26% of them were singletons. 13% of the sample lies in the top ten. Sequences were obtained from PBMCs. Every receptor here comes from a human donor in good health (CMV status not recorded). Some clones in this sample may be carry-over from other donors' samples.

This clonotype was found many times. This rearrangement joins TRBV7-3 to TRBJ1-1, with D unclear. V shed 5 bases and J shed 1 base, with 11 bases lying between them. Germline V gene sequence: CDR1 SGHTA, CDR2 FQGTGA. The CDR3 has 14 residues. This CDR3 reads CASSPRRGNTEAFF. The CDR3 DNA is TGTGCCAGCAGCCCCAGACGGGGGAACACTGAAGCTTTCTTT.

This clonotype was seen a few times. The chain joins TRBV4-1 to TRBJ1-2; D is undetermined. The CDR3 contains 14 residues. The germline gives CDR1 MGHRA, CDR2 YSYEKL. V was shortened by 1 base and J by 2 bases, with 8 bases between the two germline ends. Here the CDR3 DNA reads TGCGCCAGCAGCCAAGGGGAGAGGAACTATGGCTACACCTTC. Its protein product is CASSQGERNYGYTF.

This clonotype was observed at least ten times. The V gene is TRBV12-3 or TRBV12-4, the J gene TRBJ2-1; no definite D call. The CDR3 totals 12 residues. Between the trimmed V and J ends, which lost 3 bases and 10 bases, there was a span of 10 bases. CDR3 in DNA: TGTGCCAGCAGTTTCCGATGGACGGAGCAGTTCTTC. Translating it yields CASSFRWTEQFF.

This clonotype was counted at least ten times. V is TRBV7-8 and J is TRBJ1-1; no clear D. This CDR3 contains 11 residues. Germline CDR1 reads SGHVS; CDR2 reads FQNEAQ. V was clipped by 5 bases and J by 5 bases, with 6 bases between them. CDR3 sequence: CASSIGTEAFF. CDR3 DNA sequence: TGTGCCAGCAGCATTGGTACTGAAGCTTTCTTT.

The chain uses TRBV11-3 and TRBJ2-7; no clear D. Trimming pared 5 bases from V and 1 base from J, leaving 18 bases between. Germline CDR1 SGHNT, CDR2 YENEEA. The CDR3 has 16 amino acids. DNA for the CDR3: TGTGCCAGCAGCACCGAGCAACCCCCGGAGTCCTACGAGCAGTACTTC. This translates into CASSTEQPPESYEQYF.

The J gene is TRBJ1-2, the V gene TRBV4-1; 7 bases match TRBD1. CDR1 is MGHRA, CDR2 YSYEKL, per germline. The CDR3 covers 16 residues. The V segment lost 1 base and the J segment 6 bases; nucleotides outside the gene matches: 11. Here the CDR3 reads CASSQAVQGSSDGYTF. As DNA, the CDR3 is TGCGCCAGCAGCCAAGCCGTACAGGGGAGTTCTGATGGCTACACCTTC.

V is TRBV11-1 and J is TRBJ2-7; D is ambiguous. Germline V gene data show CDR1 as SGHAT and CDR2 as FQDESV (reference sequence). Trimming took 5 bases from V and 0 from J, leaving 14 bases between them. The length of the CDR3 is 15 residues. The CDR3: CASSPPDLASYEQYF. The CDR3, as DNA: TGTGCCAGCAGCCCACCCGACCTGGCCTCCTACGAGCAGTACTTC.

This clonotype was observed a few times. This rearrangement joins TRBV7-6 to TRBJ2-3; 11 bases line up with TRBD2. The CDR3 is made up of 17 amino acids. Trimming took 2 bases from V and 3 from J; bases not matched to a gene: 7. The germline CDR1 and CDR2 sequences are SGHVS and FNYEAQ. CDR3 bases: TGTGCCAGCAGCTTACCGGGACTAGCGGTTCAGACAGATACGCAGTATTTT. As protein: CASSLPGLAVQTDTQYF.

This clonotype was observed many times. This sequence joins TRBV27 and TRBJ1-2, with 10 bases identical to TRBD1. Germline trimming cut 5 bases from V and 7 bases from J; bases unmatched to any gene: 7. The CDR3 covers 14 residues. Germline V gives CDR1 MNHEY, CDR2 SMNVEV (reference sequence). The CDR3 reads CASSPGQGGSGYTF. CDR3 DNA: TGTGCCAGCAGTCCCGGACAGGGGGGTTCTGGCTACACCTTC.

The rearrangement joins TRBV2 to TRBJ1-1, with D unclear. The germline gives CDR1 SNHLY, CDR2 FYNNEI. The CDR3 loop spans 15 amino acids. V was cut by 3 bases and J by 0 bases, with 11 bases left in between. CDR3 sequence reads: CASSEARSMNTEAFF. Here the CDR3 DNA reads TGTGCCAGCAGTGAGGCAAGGAGCATGAACACTGAAGCTTTCTTT.

The chain is built from TRBV28 and TRBJ2-3, with no clear D. Germline CDR1 is MDHEN and CDR2 is SYDVKM. Trimming removed 1 base from V and 7 bases from J, with 12 bases in between. The CDR3 spans 14 residues. CDR3 sequence reads: CASSLSGPIYTQYF. CDR3 bases: TGTGCCAGCAGTTTATCCGGCCCTATTTATACGCAGTATTTT.

A few counts support this clonotype. The V gene is TRBV14, the J gene TRBJ2-5; 8 bases line up with TRBD2. The germline gives CDR1 SGHDN, CDR2 FVKESK. V shed 4 bases, J shed 1 base, and the junction held 8 bases outside the gene matches. The CDR3 consists of 16 residues. The CDR3: CASSRGYGRGQETQYF. The CDR3 bases are TGTGCCAGCAGCCGTGGTTACGGGAGGGGCCAAGAGACCCAGTACTTC.

In this sample, this clonotype turned up a few times. The chain recombines TRBV6-1 with TRBJ2-1; 7 nucleotides agree with TRBD2. CDR3 size: 16 residues. J lost 9 bases, V lost 6 bases, and 17 bases had no gene match. Germline V CDR1 and CDR2: MNHNS, SASEGT. CDR3 nucleotide sequence: TGTGCCAGCAGCTCACCCCGGCGGGAGAGTAGGGGTGAGCAGTTCTTC. Protein sequence: CASSSPRRESRGEQFF.

This clonotype was seen more than once but under ten times. In DNA form, the CDR3 reads TGTGCCAGCAGTTACTCGAAACTATTGCGGATCTCTGGAAACACCATATATTTT. It is translated as CASSYSKLLRISGNTIYF. The gene calls are TRBV6-2 or TRBV6-3 and TRBJ1-3; D not resolved. Germline values: CDR1 MNHEY, CDR2 SVGEGT. V lost 0 bases and J lost 0, with 15 bases in between. The CDR3 has 18 residues.

This chain links TRBV6-6 with TRBJ2-3; no firm D call. This CDR3 is 15 amino acids long. Trimming removed 6 bases from V and 2 bases from J, with 15 bases in between. In germline, CDR1 is MNHNY, CDR2 SVGAGI (reference sequence). CDR3 residues: CASSYTGRPTDTQYF. The CDR3 bases are TGTGCCAGCAGCTACACCGGCAGGCCCACAGATACGCAGTATTTT.

This clonotype was seen only a few times. The CDR3 DNA reads as TGTGCCAGCAGTTTTGTGGGCCAGGCCTACGAGCAGTACTTC. Translating it yields CASSFVGQAYEQYF. This sequence joins TRBV27 and TRBJ2-7; D is unresolved. V lost 3 bases and J lost 2, with 11 bases in between. The CDR3 consists of 14 residues. CDR1 and CDR2 (germline): MNHEY, SMNVEV (reference sequence).

The chain recombines TRBV29-1 with TRBJ1-2; 8 bases match TRBD1. V was clipped by 5 bases and J by 8 bases; unmatched bases: 22. The CDR3 runs 17 residues. CDR1 is SQVTM and CDR2 is ANQGSEA in the germline V gene. The CDR3 DNA sequence: TGCAGCGTTAGCCCCCGACAGGGGAATTTCAGCAGTATCGGCTACACCTTC. This encodes CSVSPRQGNFSSIGYTF.

This clonotype was seen at least ten times. The J gene is TRBJ2-7, the V gene TRBV7-2, with 11 bases that match TRBD2. There are 16 residues in the CDR3. Germline CDR1 and CDR2: SGHTA and FQGNSA. The V and J ends lost 5 bases and 1 base, in that order; junction bases with no gene match: 7. The CDR3 region is CASSTRLAGISYEQYF. Written as DNA, the CDR3 is TGTGCCAGCAGCACACGACTAGCGGGGATTTCCTACGAGCAGTACTTC.

This clonotype was counted a few times. V is TRBV19 and J is TRBJ1-5; D is perhaps TRBD1 (6 bases). Trimming shortened V by 7 bases and J by 2 bases, and 18 bases separated the two germline ends. The CDR3 has 16 amino acids. Germline CDR1 LNHDA, CDR2 SQIVND (reference sequence). CDR3 region: CASIPLGGHRNQPQHF. The CDR3 region has the DNA TGTGCCAGTATCCCGCTGGGGGGGCATCGCAATCAGCCCCAGCATTTT. Combining the CDR3 with reference TRBV19 and TRBJ1-5 gives the whole variable domain DGGITQSPKYLFRKEGQNVTLSCEQNLNHDAMYWYRQDPGQGLRLIYYSQIVNDFQKGDIAEGYSVSREKKESFPLTVTSAQKNPTAFYLCASIPLGGHRNQPQHFGDGTRLSIL.

The rearrangement links TRBV7-2 to TRBJ2-2; 7 bases are shared with TRBD1. Germline-derived CDR1 and CDR2 are SGHTA and FQGNSA. The CDR3 runs 13 residues. The V and J ends lost 11 bases and 2 bases, in that order; junction bases with no gene match: 5. CDR3 sequence: CAVGGVNTGELFF. The CDR3 coding sequence is TGTGCCGTAGGGGGCGTTAACACCGGGGAGCTGTTTTTT.

In its sample, this clonotype was seen a few times. The V call is TRBV11-2, the J call TRBJ2-1; 10 positions agree with TRBD2. CDR1 and CDR2 (germline): SGHAT, FQNNGV. The CDR3 is 16 residues long. The ends lost 5 bases at V and 3 bases at J; junction bases unmatched: 7. The DNA for the CDR3 is TGTGCCAGCAGCCCCTCTAGCGGGAGTTTCTACAATGAGCAGTTCTTC. Protein product: CASSPSSGSFYNEQFF.

This chain connects TRBV24-1 to TRBJ2-7; D possibly corresponds to TRBD1 (6 bases). Germline V gene lookup returns CDR1 KGHDR and CDR2 SFDVKD. The CDR3 spans 17 residues. Trimming removed 9 bases from V and 2 bases from J, with 25 bases in between. CDR3 residues: CATPAPTGQTNTYEQYV. The CDR3 DNA reads as TGTGCCACCCCGGCCCCGACAGGACAGACTAATACCTACGAGCAGTACGTC.

The sample holds many counts of this clonotype. The chain recombines TRBV7-3 with TRBJ2-1; D gene unclear. CDR1 SGHTA and CDR2 FQGTGA come from the germline V gene. V gave up 2 bases and J gave up 9 bases, with 5 bases separating them. This CDR3 region has 11 residues. As DNA, the CDR3 is TGTGCCAGCAGCTTACGTGGTGAGCAGTTCTTC. Translation gives CASSLRGEQFF.

This clonotype occurred a few times. The V call is TRBV4-1, the J call TRBJ1-1, with 10 bases that match TRBD1. CDR1 is MGHRA, CDR2 YSYEKL, per germline. This CDR3 has 15 amino acids. Trimming at V came to 4 bases and at J to 1 base, leaving 3 bases not matched to a gene. The CDR3 is CASSPGQGPNTEAFF. CDR3 bases: TGCGCCAGCAGCCCGGGACAGGGGCCGAACACTGAAGCTTTCTTT.

This clonotype was observed a handful of times. This chain uses TRBV28 with TRBJ2-5; 12 bases match TRBD2. Germline V gene lookup returns CDR1 MDHEN and CDR2 SYDVKM. V gave up 5 bases and J gave up 2 bases; unmatched junction bases: 12. The CDR3 totals 18 residues. The CDR3 sequence is CASSLSSGRAVRQETQYF. The CDR3 region has the DNA TGTGCCAGCAGTCTCTCTAGCGGGAGGGCGGTTAGGCAAGAGACCCAGTACTTC.

The genes are TRBV10-3 and TRBJ2-5; D may be TRBD1 (5 bases). CDR1 ENHRY and CDR2 SYGVKD come from the germline V gene. V shed 11 bases and J shed 2 bases, with 15 bases lying between them. The CDR3 length is 13 residues. The CDR3, as DNA: TGTGCCCTCTCCCCGGCAGGGCAAGAGACCCAGTACTTC. Protein: CALSPAGQETQYF.

The chain carries TRBV20-1 and TRBJ2-7, with 11 bases that match TRBD2. J lost 3 bases, V lost 2 bases, and 6 bases had no gene match. The CDR3 spans 15 residues. Germline V CDR1 and CDR2: DFQATT, SNEGSKA (reference sequence). The CDR3 region is CSARSVTSGNYEQYV. The DNA of the CDR3 is TGCAGTGCTAGAAGTGTGACTAGCGGGAACTACGAGCAGTACGTC.